This T cell receptor beta chain came from a study of blood T cells in healthy people across ages. Study-wide results and limits: Using unsorted PBMCs precluded a conclusive naive versus antigen-experienced comparison.

Peripheral blood, roughly 9.3 milliliters per donor, was collected. This CDR3 contains 13 residues. Germline V gene sequence: CDR1 SQVTM, CDR2 ANQGSEA. Trimming removed 2 bases at V and 3 bases at J, with 7 bases between. Together with a sample-barcoded 5' primer, a J-beta primer mix was included in a second PCR lasting about 7 to 11 cycles. Every cDNA molecule carried a tag from a template-switch adaptor bearing 12 random nucleotides. TCRdb re-analysed the 5' RACE reads in MiXCR, keeping a single row per CDR3 protein. The sample includes about 940,000 distinct CDR3 sequences, about 44% seen only once; the top ten take roughly 12%. Details on this clonotype: The antigen remains undetermined.

Sample: blood. V gene TRBV29-1 combines with J gene TRBJ2-2; no clear D. The clonotype originates from a young man in good health. The CDR3 bases are TGCAGCGTTGAATCCCGTTACACCGGGGAGCTGTTTTTT. This codes for CSVESRYTGELFF.